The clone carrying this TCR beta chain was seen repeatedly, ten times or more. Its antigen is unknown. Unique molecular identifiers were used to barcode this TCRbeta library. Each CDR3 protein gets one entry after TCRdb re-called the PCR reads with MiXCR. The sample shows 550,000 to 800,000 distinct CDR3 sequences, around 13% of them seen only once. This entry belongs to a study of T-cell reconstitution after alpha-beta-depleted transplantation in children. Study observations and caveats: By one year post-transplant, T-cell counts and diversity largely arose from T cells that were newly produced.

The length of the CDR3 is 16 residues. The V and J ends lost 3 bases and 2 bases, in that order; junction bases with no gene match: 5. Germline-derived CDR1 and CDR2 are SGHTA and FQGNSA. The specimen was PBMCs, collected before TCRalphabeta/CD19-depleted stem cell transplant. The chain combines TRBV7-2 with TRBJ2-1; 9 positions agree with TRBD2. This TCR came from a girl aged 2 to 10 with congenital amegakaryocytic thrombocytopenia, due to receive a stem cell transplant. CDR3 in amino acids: CASSLTSGRTYNEQFF. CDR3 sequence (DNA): TGTGCCAGCAGCTTGACCAGCGGGAGGACCTACAATGAGCAGTTCTTC.